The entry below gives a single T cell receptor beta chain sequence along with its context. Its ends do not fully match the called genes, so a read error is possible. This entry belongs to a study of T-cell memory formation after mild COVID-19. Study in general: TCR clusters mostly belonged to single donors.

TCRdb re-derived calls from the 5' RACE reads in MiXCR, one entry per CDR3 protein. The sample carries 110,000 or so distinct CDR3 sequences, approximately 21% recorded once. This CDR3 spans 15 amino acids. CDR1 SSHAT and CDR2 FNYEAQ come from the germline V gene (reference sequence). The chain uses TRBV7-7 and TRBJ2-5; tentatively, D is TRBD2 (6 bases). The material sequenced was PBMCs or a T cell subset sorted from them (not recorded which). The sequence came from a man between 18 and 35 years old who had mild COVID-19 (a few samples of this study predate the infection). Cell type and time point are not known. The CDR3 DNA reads TGTGCTAGCAGCAGTTCTAGCGTTGGCCGAGAGACCCAGTACTTC. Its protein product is CASSSSSVGRETQYF. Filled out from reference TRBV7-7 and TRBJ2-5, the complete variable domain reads GAGVSQSPRYKVTKRGQDVTLRCDPISSHATLYWYQQALGQGPEFLTYFNYEAQPDKSGLPSDRFSAERPEGSISTLTIQRTEQRDSAMYRCASSSSSVGRETQYFGPGTRLLVL.